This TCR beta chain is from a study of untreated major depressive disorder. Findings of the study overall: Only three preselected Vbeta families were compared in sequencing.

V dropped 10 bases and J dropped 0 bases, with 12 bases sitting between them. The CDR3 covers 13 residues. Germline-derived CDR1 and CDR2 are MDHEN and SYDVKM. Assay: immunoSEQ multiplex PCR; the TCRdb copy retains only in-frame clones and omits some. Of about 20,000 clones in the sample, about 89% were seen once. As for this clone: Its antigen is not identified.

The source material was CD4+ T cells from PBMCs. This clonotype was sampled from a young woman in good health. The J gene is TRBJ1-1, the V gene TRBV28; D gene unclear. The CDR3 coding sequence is TGTGCCACGGTAGGGCGGATGAACACTGAAGCTTTCTTT. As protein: CATVGRMNTEAFF.